The source of this TCR beta chain is a study of cytotoxic CD8 clonotypes in ibrutinib-treated CLL (dated by TCRdb to the early 2020s). In the study overall: The cohort was composed of approximately 11 relapsed/refractory and about 15 treatment-naive patients; IGHV unmutated status was identified in some 17 patients. Partial responses were observed in about 25 patients and complete responses in 2; after a median follow-up of about 69 months, remission was maintained in 15 or so patients and progression was observed in around twelve. Every sample from remission and from progressive disease was obtained while the patients were still on ibrutinib. Cryopreserved peripheral blood mononuclear cells were obtained before treatment, at response, and at either sustained remission or disease progression. Response samples were taken after a median of 12 months on treatment, ranging from roughly 6 to 36 months. An average of about 250,000 productive templates and 94,082 productive rearrangements was obtained per sample. Of the 70 to 100 people in the trial, 25 to 30 had longitudinal samples available.

The CDR3 sequence holds 11 residues, the cysteine and phenylalanine included. Here the CDR3 DNA is all that survives: 33 bases in frame from base 1. Trimming removed 9 bases from V and 8 bases from J, leaving 10 bases between the germline ends. The germline V gene gives CDR1 as MDHEN and CDR2 as SYDVKM. A MiSeq instrument was used for deep resolution sequencing, which targeted depths ranging from 1 in 1 million up to 1 in 200,000 T cells, with coverage averaging 10x for each clonotype. TCR beta libraries were generated with the immunoSEQ hsTCRB Kit. The source study handled its data this way. The data were analyzed with ImmunoSEQ Analyzer and ImmunoSEQ Data Assistant, and V, D and J gene assignments followed IMGT definitions. Clonality, which ranges from 0 to 1, was calculated as one minus the normalized Shannon entropy of productive rearrangement frequencies. Only overrepresented clonotypes making up at least 0.05% of each patient's repertoire were included in the public clonotype analysis. Repertoires from roughly 13 age-matched healthy donors in immuneACCESS were used as clonality controls. TCRdb retrieved this table from immuneACCESS and kept in-frame rearrangements only. Not all clones are present; in checked studies, unresolved V genes account for under half, and no reason is known for the remainder. V and J calls and clone size come straight from that table; D and trimming were deduced from the DNA. Counted in this sample were under 300,000 clones; 70% of them appeared once. Together, the top ten hold 15% to 19% of the sample.

This clone was seen only a few times. Its specific antigen is unknown. No qualities accompany the bases; no much larger clone lies one base away. According to the study, the label for this sample's time point signals: around 2 years on ibrutinib. For TCR beta library preparation, roughly 2.1 micrograms of genomic DNA were isolated from cryopreserved PBMCs. Longitudinal blood samples from CLL patients receiving ibrutinib monotherapy were subjected to high-throughput TCR beta sequencing. The patients were enrolled in a single-center, open-label phase 2 trial of ibrutinib monotherapy. The research as a whole found: Lymph node repertoires were not examined, and the timing of sampling was not matched between patients in sustained remission and those whose disease progressed. Baseline clonality was found to be higher than that of age-matched healthy donors and was strongly correlated with circulating CD8+ T-cell counts. Public clonotypes were found to be uncommon and were observed to contract or remain stable during treatment; the increase in clonality was shown to reflect expansion of private clonotypes at ibrutinib response. At ibrutinib response clonality went up, during sustained remission it held steady, and at progression it dropped back toward baseline.

This TCR was sampled from a human donor with chronic lymphocytic leukemia. The sequence links TRBV28 to TRBJ1-4; TRBD1 might be the D gene, on 6 matching bases. The input for sequencing was PBMCs, taken after 24 months of ibrutinib treatment. The CDR3 is CASIQGEKLFF. At the DNA level, the sequence is TGTGCCAGTATCCAGGGGGAAAAACTGTTTTTT.